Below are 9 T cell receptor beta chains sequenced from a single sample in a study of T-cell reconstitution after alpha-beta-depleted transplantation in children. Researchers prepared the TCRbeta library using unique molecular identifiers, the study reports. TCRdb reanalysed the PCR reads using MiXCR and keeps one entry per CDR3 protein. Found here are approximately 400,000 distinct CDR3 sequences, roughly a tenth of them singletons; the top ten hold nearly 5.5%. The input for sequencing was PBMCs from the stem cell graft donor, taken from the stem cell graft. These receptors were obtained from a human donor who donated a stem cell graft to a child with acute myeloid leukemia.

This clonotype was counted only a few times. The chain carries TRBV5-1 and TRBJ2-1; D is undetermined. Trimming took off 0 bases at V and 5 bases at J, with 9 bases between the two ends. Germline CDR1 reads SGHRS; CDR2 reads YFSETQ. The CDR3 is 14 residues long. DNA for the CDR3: TGCGCCAGCAGCTTGGCCGTCGCAGACAATGAGCAGTTCTTC. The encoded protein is CASSLAVADNEQFF.

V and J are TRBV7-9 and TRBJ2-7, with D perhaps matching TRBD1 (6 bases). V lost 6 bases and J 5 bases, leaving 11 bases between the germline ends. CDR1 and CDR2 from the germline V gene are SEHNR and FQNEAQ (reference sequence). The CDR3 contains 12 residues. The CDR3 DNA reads TGTGCCAGCAGATTTCACAGGGACGAGCAGTACGTC. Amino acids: CASRFHRDEQYV.

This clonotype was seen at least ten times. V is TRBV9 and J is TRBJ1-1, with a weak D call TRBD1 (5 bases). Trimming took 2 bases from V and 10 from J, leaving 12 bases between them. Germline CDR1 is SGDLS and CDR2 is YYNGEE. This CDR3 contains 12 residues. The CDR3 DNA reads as TGTGCCAGCAGCGTCGAAGGGGAGATAGCTTTCTTT. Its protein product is CASSVEGEIAFF.

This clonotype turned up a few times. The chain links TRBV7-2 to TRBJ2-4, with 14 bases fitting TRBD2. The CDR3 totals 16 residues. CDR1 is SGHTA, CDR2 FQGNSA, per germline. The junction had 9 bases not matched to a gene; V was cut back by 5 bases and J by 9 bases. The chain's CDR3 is CASSQRGTSGSSIQYF. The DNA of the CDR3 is TGTGCCAGCAGCCAGCGCGGGACTAGCGGGAGTAGCATTCAGTACTTC.

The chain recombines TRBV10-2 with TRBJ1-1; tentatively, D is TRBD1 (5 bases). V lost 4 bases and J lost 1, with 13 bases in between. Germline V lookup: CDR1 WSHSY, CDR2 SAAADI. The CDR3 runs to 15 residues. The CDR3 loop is CASSAPAGSNTEAFF. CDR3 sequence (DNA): TGCGCCAGCAGTGCCCCCGCAGGGTCGAACACTGAAGCTTTCTTT.

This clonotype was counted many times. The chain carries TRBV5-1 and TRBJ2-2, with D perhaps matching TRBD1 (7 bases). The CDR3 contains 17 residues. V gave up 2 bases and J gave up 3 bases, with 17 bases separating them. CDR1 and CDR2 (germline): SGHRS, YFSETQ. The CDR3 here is CASSFRMEGADTGELFF. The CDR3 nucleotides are TGCGCCAGCAGCTTCAGAATGGAGGGGGCCGACACCGGGGAGCTGTTTTTT.

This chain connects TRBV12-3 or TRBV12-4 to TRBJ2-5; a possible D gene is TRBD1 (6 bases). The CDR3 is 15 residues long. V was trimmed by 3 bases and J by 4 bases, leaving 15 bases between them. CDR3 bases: TGTGCCAGCAGTTTTTACACAGGGCGTGGAGAGACCCAGTACTTC. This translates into CASSFYTGRGETQYF.

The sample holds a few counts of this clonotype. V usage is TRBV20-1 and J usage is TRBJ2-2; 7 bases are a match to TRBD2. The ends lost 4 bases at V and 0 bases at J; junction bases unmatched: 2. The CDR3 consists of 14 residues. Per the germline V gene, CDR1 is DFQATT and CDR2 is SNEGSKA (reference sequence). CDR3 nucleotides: TGCAGTGCTACGGGGGGACCGAACACCGGGGAGCTGTTTTTT. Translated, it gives CSATGGPNTGELFF.

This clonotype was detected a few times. The CDR3 here is CASNVQGTLRNPYTF. In DNA form, the CDR3 reads TGTGCCAGCAATGTACAGGGAACCCTGAGGAACCCCTACACCTTC. The J gene is TRBJ1-2, the V gene TRBV12-3 or TRBV12-4; D perhaps matches TRBD1 (6 bases). This CDR3 contains 15 residues. V was trimmed by 7 bases and J by 10 bases, leaving 25 bases between them.